The rows below give T cell receptor beta chains drawn from one sample of a study of blood T cell repertoires in COVID-19. The repertoire was sequenced with immunoSEQ multiplex PCR; TCRdb's copy has only in-frame clones and lacks some. The sample has about 59,000 clones, 91% seen once. Sample: peripheral blood. These receptors were obtained from a human donor in a cohort sampled during active COVID-19. Each CDR3 is given with its conserved first and last residue. Each record gives: J gene, clone size, V gene, D gene, CDR3 DNA, CDR3 protein. D genes are given only for firm matches. Clone size is given for some rows only: seen once, a few or many times, or a class if the clone is expanded.

>TRBJ2-2|-|TRBV3-1/TRBV3-2|TRBD1
TGTGCCAGCAGCCAACTCCCACTCGATAATACAGGGGTAGGAGCCACCGGGGAGCTGTTTTTT
CASSQLPLDNTGVGATGELFF
>TRBJ2-7|-|TRBV7-3|-
TGTGCCAGCAGCTTAAACAGGGACTCCTACGAGCAGTACTTC
CASSLNRDSYEQYF
>TRBJ2-3|-|TRBV2|-
TGTGCCAGCAGTGACGGAGCGGCTAGCACAGATACGCAGTATTTT
CASSDGAASTDTQYF
>TRBJ2-1|-|TRBV24-1|TRBD2
TGTGCCACCGGGCTAGGGCTAGCGGGAGTCGGTGAGCAGTTCTTC
CATGLGLAGVGEQFF
>TRBJ1-5|-|TRBV7-2|-
TGTGCCAGCAGCCCAGGAATTATCCCCAATCAGCCCCAGCATTTT
CASSPGIIPNQPQHF
>TRBJ2-7|once|TRBV6-2/TRBV6-3|-
TGTGCCAGCAGTTACGACAGTAAATACGAGCAGTACTTC
CASSYDSKYEQYF
>TRBJ1-6|-|TRBV6-4|TRBD1
TGTGCCAGCAGTGGGACAGGGGGCTACGATTCACCCCTCCACTTT
CASSGTGGYDSPLHF
>TRBJ2-3|once|TRBV5-1|-
TGCGCCAGCAGCGTCAACACAGATACGCAGTATTTT
CASSVNTDTQYF
>TRBJ2-7|-|TRBV6-1|-
TGTGCCAGCAGTGAGTCCTGGCACGAGCAGTACTTC
CASSESWHEQYF
>TRBJ1-2|few|TRBV5-6|TRBD1
TGTGCCAGCAGCTTAGGGGACAGGAGCTTCAATGGCTACACCTTC
CASSLGDRSFNGYTF
>TRBJ1-4|few|TRBV7-6|-
TGTGCCAGCAGCCCTACAGGAGATAATGAAAAACTGTTTTTT
CASSPTGDNEKLFF
>TRBJ1-2|-|TRBV27|-
TGTGCCAGCAGTTTGAAGGGAGACTATGGCTACACCTTC
CASSLKGDYGYTF
>TRBJ1-5|-|TRBV7-6|-
TGTGCCAGCAGCGTGAGGGTTAGCAATCAGCCCCAGCATTTT
CASSVRVSNQPQHF
>TRBJ2-1|once|TRBV28|TRBD1
TGTGCCAGCAGACGGACAGGGATATCTAACAATGAGCAGTTCTTC
CASRRTGISNNEQFF
>TRBJ2-2|few|TRBV7-9|-
TGTGCCAGCAGCCCTCCTTCGCGCGGGGAGCTGTTTTTT
CASSPPSRGELFF
>TRBJ2-7|once|TRBV5-1|TRBD1
TGCGCCAGCAGCTGGGCCGGGGACAGGGCCGGCGAGCAGTACTTC
CASSWAGDRAGEQYF
>TRBJ1-2|-|TRBV11-2|TRBD1
TGTGCCAGCAGCAAAGAGGGACAGGGCCACACCTTC
CASSKEGQGHTF
>TRBJ2-1|-|TRBV5-1|-
TGCGCCAGCAGCTTGGGTGTGCGGAATGAGCAGTTCTTC
CASSLGVRNEQFF
>TRBJ1-6|-|TRBV7-9|-
TGTGCCAGCAGCTCTGCCACGGGTTCACCCCTCCACTTT
CASSSATGSPLHF
>TRBJ2-7|-|TRBV21-1|-
TGTGCCAGCAGCCGACGGTTAGCTAGCGGCACCAAGAATTACGAGCAGTACTTC
CASSRRLASGTKNYEQYF
>TRBJ2-5|-|TRBV7-8|-
TGTGCCAGCAGCCTCCAGGGGACCCAGTACTTC
CASSLQGTQYF
>TRBJ2-3|-|TRBV14|-
TGTGCCAGCAGCCCCTCGTCTAGCACAGATACGCAGTATTTT
CASSPSSSTDTQYF
>TRBJ1-1|-|TRBV6-2/TRBV6-3|-
TGTGCCAGCAGTTACCGTTGGGCCACTGAAGCTTTCTTT
CASSYRWATEAFF
>TRBJ1-2|-|TRBV6-5|-
TGTGCCAGCAGTTACACCTACAGGGAAGGGAATGGCTACACCTTC
CASSYTYREGNGYTF
>TRBJ2-5|-|TRBV15|TRBD2
TGTGCCACCAGCAAAGAGAAAGGACTAGCGGGAGGGTACCAAGAGACCCAGTACTTC
CATSKEKGLAGGYQETQYF
>TRBJ1-2|once|TRBV9|TRBD1
TGTGCCAGCAGCGTCGGGGCCGGACAGGGTAATCGCTACACCTTC
CASSVGAGQGNRYTF
>TRBJ1-4|-|TRBV5-1|TRBD1
TGCGCCAGCAGCTTGGAGCGACAGGGTGAAAAACTGTTTTTT
CASSLERQGEKLFF
>TRBJ1-2|few|TRBV5-1|-
TGCGCCAGCAGCTTGACGGGGGACTATGGCTACACCTTC
CASSLTGDYGYTF
>TRBJ1-2|-|TRBV2|TRBD1
TGTGCCAGCAGGGAACGGGACAGATATCCTTATGGCTACACCTTC
CASRERDRYPYGYTF
>TRBJ2-7|-|TRBV7-2|-
TGTGCCAGCAGTCAGACCTACGGGGGGCAGTACTTC
CASSQTYGGQYF
>TRBJ2-3|-|TRBV6-2/TRBV6-3|-
TGTGCCAGCAGTTCCGGGAGCACCGCAGATACGCAGTATTTT
CASSSGSTADTQYF
>TRBJ1-2|-|TRBV7-3|TRBD1
TGTGCCAGCAGCTTAACGCCTGGACAGGGCTATGGCTACACCTTC
CASSLTPGQGYGYTF
>TRBJ2-1|-|TRBV18|TRBD1
TGTGCCAGCTCCTCAGCCGGGACAGGGGGCAATGAGCAGTTCTTC
CASSSAGTGGNEQFF
>TRBJ1-6|-|TRBV29-1|-
TGCAGCGTTCGTTCAGAGGTTAATTCACCCCTCCACTTT
CSVRSEVNSPLHF
>TRBJ2-7|-|TRBV6-6|TRBD1
TGTGCCAGCAGAAGGGACAGGGACTACGAGCAGTACTTC
CASRRDRDYEQYF